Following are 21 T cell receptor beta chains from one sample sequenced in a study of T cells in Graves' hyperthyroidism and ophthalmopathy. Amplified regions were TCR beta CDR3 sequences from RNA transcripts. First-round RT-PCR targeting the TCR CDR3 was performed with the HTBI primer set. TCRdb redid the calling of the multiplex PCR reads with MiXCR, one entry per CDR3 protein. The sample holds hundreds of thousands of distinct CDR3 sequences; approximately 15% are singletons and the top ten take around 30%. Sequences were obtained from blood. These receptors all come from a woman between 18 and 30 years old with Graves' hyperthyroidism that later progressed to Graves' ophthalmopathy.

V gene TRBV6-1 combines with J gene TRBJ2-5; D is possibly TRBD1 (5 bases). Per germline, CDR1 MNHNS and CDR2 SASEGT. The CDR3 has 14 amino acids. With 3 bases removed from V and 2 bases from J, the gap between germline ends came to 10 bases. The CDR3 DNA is TGTGCCAGCAGTGATCGAACAGGTCAAGAGACCCAGTACTTC. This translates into CASSDRTGQETQYF.

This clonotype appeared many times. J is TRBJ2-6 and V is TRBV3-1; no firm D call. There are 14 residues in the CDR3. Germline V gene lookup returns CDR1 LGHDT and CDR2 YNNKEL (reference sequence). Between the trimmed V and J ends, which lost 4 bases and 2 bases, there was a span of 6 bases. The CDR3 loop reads CASSLSPGANVLTF. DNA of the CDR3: TGTGCCAGCAGCCTCTCACCTGGGGCCAACGTCCTGACTTTC.

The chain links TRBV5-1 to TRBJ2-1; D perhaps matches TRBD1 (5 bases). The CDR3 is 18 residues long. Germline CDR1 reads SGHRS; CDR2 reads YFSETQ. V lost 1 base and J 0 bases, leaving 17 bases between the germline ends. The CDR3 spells CASSLRGLTQSSYNEQFF. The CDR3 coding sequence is TGCGCCAGCAGCTTGAGGGGCCTAACCCAGAGCTCCTACAATGAGCAGTTCTTC. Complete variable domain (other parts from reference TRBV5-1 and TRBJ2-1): KAGVTQTPRYLIKTRGQQVTLSCSPISGHRSVSWYQQTPGQGLQFLFEYFSETQRNKGNFPGRFSGRQFSNSRSEMNVSTLELGDSALYLCASSLRGLTQSSYNEQFFGPGTRLTVL.

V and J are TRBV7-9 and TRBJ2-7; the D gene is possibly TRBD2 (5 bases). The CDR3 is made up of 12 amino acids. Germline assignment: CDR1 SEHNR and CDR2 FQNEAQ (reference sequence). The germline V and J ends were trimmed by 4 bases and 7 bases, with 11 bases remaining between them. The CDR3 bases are TGTGCCAGCAGCTCCCTGACGGGGGAGCAGTACTTC. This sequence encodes CASSSLTGEQYF.

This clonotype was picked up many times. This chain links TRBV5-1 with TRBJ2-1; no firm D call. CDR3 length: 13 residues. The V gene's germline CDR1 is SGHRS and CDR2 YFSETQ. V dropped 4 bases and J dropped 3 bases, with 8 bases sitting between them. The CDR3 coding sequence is TGCGCCAGCAGCACCGACGGCTACAATGAGCAGTTCTTC. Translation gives CASSTDGYNEQFF. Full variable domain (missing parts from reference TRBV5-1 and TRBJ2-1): KAGVTQTPRYLIKTRGQQVTLSCSPISGHRSVSWYQQTPGQGLQFLFEYFSETQRNKGNFPGRFSGRQFSNSRSEMNVSTLELGDSALYLCASSTDGYNEQFFGPGTRLTVL.

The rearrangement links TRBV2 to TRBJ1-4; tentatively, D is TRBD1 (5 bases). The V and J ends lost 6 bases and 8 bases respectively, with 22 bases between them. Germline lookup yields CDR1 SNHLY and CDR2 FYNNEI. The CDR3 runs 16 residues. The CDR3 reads CASSPGELQAVEKLFF. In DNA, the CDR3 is TGTGCCAGCAGCCCGGGGGAATTACAGGCGGTCGAAAAACTGTTTTTT.

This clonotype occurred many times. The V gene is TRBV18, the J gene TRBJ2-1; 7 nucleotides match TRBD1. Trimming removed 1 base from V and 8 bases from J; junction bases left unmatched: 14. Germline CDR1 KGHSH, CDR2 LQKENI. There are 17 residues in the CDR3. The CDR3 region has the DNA TGTGCCAGCTCACCACGTCACACGACAGGGCTGGGCGATGAGCAGTTCTTC. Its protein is CASSPRHTTGLGDEQFF.

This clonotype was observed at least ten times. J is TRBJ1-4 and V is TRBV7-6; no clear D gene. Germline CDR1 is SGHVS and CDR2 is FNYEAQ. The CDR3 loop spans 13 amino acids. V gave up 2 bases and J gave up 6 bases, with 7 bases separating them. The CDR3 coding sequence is TGTGCCAGCAGCTTAAGGGTGGATGAAAAACTGTTTTTT. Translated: CASSLRVDEKLFF.

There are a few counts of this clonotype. CDR3 sequence: CASSLHNQGAGGANVLTF. CDR3 bases: TGTGCCAGCAGCCTACACAACCAGGGGGCGGGTGGGGCCAACGTCCTGACTTTC. The genes are TRBV27 and TRBJ2-6, with TRBD1 matching 8 bases. CDR1 and CDR2 from the germline V gene are MNHEY and SMNVEV (reference sequence). CDR3 length: 18 amino acids. V lost 6 bases to trimming and J lost 3 bases; unmatched junction nucleotides: 13.

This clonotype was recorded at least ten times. CDR3 bases: TGTGCCAGCAGCTTAGCAGGCAGCCGCTCCTATAATTCACCCCTCCACTTT. It codes for CASSLAGSRSYNSPLHF. The genes are TRBV7-8 and TRBJ1-6; D unresolved. Trimming removed 0 bases at V and 0 bases at J, with 9 bases between. The CDR3 consists of 17 residues. CDR1 SGHVS and CDR2 FQNEAQ come from the germline V gene.

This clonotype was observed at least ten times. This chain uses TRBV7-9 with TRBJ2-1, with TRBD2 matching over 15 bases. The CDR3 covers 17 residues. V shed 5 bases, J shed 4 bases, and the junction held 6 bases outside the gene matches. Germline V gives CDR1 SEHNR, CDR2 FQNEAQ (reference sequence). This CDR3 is CASSDGTSGRYYNEQFF. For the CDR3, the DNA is TGTGCCAGCAGCGACGGGACTAGCGGGAGGTATTACAATGAGCAGTTCTTC.

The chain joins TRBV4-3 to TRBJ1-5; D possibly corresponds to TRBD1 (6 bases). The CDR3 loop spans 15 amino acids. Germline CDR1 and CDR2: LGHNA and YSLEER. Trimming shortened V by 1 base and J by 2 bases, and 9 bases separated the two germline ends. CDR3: CASSQVPGGNQPQHF. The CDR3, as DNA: TGCGCCAGCAGCCAAGTCCCAGGGGGCAATCAGCCCCAGCATTTT.

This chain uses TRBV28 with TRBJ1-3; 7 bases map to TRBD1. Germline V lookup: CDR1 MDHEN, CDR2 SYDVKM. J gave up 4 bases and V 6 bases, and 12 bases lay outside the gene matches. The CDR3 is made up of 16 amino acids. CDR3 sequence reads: CASRRNEGARGNTIYF. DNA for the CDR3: TGTGCCAGCAGGAGAAATGAGGGGGCGCGAGGAAACACCATATATTTT. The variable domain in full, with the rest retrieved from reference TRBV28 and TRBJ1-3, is DVKVTQSSRYLVKRTGEKVFLECVQDMDHENMFWYRQDPGLGLRLIYFSYDVKMKEKGDIPEGYSVSREKKERFSLILESASTNQTSMYLCASRRNEGARGNTIYFGEGSWLTVV.

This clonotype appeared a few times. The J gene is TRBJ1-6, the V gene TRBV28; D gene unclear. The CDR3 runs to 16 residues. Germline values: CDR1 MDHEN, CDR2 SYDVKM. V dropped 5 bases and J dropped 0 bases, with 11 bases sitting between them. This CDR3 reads CASSLETSSYNSPLHF. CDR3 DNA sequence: TGTGCCAGCAGTCTAGAGACGAGCTCCTATAATTCACCCCTCCACTTT.

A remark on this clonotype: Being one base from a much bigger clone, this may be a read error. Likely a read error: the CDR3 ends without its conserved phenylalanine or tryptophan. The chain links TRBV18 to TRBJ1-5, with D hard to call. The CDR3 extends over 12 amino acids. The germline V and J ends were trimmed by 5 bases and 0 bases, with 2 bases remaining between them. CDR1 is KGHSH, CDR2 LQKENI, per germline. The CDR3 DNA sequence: TGTGCCAGCTCATTTAGCAATCAGCCCCAGCATTCT. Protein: CASSFSNQPQHS.

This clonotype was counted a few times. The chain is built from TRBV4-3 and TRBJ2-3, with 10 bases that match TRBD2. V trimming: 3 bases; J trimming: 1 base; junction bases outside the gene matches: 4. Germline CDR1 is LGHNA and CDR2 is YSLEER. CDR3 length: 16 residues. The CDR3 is CASSQPTSGGTDTQYF. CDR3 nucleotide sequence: TGCGCCAGCAGCCAGCCTACTAGCGGGGGCACAGATACGCAGTATTTT.

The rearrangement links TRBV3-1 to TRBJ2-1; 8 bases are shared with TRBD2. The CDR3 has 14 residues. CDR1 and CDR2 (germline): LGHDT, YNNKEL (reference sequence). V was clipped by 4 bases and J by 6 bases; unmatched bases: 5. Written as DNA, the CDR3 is TGTGCCAGCAGCCGGACTAGCCACGGCAATGAGCAGTTCTTC. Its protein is CASSRTSHGNEQFF.

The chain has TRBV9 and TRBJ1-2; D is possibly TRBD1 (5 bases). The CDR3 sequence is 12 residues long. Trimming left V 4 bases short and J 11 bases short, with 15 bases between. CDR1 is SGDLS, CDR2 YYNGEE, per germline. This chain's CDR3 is CASSIPGPTYTF. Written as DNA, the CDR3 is TGTGCCAGCAGCATACCGGGACCCACATACACCTTC.

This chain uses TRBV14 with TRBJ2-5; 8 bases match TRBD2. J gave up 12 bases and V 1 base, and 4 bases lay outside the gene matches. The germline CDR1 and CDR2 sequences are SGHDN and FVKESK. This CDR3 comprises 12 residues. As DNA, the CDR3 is TGTGCCAGCAGCCAAGTGGAACTAGCGGAGTACTTC. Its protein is CASSQVELAEYF.

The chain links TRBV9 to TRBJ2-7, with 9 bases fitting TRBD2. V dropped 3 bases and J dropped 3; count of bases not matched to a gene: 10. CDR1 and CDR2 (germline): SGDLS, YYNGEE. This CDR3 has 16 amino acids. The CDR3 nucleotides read TGTGCCAGCAGCGGATATTCAGCGGGAGGAAACTACGAGCAGTACTTC. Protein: CASSGYSAGGNYEQYF. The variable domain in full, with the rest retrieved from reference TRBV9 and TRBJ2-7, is DSGVTQTPKHLITATGQRVTLRCSPRSGDLSVYWYQQSLDQGLQFLIQYYNGEERAKGNILERFSAQQFPDLHSELNLSSLELGDSALYFCASSGYSAGGNYEQYFGPGTRLTVT.

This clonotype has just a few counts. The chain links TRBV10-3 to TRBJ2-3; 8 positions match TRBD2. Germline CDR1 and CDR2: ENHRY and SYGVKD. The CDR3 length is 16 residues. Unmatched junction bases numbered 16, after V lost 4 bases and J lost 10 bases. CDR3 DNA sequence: TGTGCCATCAGTGTTTCGCTAGCGGGTGGAATACAGGCGCAGTATTTT. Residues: CAISVSLAGGIQAQYF.